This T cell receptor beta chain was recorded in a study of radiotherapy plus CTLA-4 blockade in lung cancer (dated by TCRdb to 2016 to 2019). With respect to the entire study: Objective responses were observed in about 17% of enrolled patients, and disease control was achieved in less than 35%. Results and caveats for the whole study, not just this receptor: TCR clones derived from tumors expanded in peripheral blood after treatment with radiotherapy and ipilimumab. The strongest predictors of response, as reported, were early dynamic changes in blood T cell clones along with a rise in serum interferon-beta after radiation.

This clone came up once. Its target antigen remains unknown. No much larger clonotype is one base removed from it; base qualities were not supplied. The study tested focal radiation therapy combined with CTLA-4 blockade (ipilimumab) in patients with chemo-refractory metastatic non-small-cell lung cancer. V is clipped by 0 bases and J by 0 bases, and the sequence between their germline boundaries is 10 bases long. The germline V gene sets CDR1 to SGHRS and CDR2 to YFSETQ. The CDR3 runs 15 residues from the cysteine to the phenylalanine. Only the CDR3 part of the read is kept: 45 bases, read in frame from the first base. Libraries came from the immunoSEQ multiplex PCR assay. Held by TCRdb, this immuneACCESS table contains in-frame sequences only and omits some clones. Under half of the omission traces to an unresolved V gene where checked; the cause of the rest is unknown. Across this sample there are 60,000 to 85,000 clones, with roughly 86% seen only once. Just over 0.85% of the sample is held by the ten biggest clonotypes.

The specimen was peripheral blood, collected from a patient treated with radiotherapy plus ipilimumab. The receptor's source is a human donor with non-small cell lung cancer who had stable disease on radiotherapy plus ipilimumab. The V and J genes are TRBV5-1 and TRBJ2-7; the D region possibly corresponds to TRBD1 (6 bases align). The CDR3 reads CASSLGQASSYEQYF. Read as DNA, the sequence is TGCGCCAGCAGCTTGGGACAGGCCAGCTCCTACGAGCAGTACTTC.